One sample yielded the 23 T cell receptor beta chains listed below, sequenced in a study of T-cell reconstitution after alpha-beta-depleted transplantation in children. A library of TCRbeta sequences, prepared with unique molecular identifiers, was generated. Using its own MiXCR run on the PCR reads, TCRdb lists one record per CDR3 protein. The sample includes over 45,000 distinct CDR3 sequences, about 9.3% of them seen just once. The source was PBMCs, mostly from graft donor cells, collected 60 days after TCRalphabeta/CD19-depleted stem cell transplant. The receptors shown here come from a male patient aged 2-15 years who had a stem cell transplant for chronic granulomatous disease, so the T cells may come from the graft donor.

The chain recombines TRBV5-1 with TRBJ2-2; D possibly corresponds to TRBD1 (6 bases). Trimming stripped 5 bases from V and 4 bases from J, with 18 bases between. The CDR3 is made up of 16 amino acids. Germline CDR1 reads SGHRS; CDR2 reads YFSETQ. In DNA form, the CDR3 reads TGCGCCAGCAGACAATGGGTGGGGGCAAGCACCGGGGAGCTGTTTTTT. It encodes CASRQWVGASTGELFF.

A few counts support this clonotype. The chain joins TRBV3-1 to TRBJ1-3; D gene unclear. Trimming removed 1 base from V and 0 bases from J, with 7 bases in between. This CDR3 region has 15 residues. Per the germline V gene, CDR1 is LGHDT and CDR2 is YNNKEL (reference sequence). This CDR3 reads CASSQVGSSGNTIYF. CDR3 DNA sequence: TGTGCCAGCAGCCAAGTGGGAAGCTCTGGAAACACCATATATTTT.

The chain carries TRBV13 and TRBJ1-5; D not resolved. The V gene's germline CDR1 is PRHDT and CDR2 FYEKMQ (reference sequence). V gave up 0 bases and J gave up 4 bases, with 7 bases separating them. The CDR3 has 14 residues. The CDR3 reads CASSLGLGNQPQHF. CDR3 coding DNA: TGTGCCAGCAGCTTAGGATTGGGGAATCAGCCCCAGCATTTT. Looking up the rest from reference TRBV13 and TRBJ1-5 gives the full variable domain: AAGVIQSPRHLIKEKRETATLKCYPIPRHDTVYWYQQGPGQDPQFLISFYEKMQSDKGSIPDRFSAQQFSDYHSELNMSSLELGDSALYFCASSLGLGNQPQHFGDGTRLSIL.

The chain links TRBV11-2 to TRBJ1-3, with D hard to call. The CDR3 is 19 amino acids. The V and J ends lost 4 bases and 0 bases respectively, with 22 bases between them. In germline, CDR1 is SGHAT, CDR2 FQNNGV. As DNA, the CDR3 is TGTGCCAGCAGCTCTAGTGGCCTGGGAGGCTCCACCTCTGGAAACACCATATATTTT. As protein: CASSSSGLGGSTSGNTIYF. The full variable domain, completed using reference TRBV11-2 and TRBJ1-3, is EAGVAQSPRYKIIEKRQSVAFWCNPISGHATLYWYQQILGQGPKLLIQFQNNGVVDDSQLPKDRFSAERLKGVDSTLKIQPAKLEDSAVYLCASSSSGLGGSTSGNTIYFGEGSWLTVV.

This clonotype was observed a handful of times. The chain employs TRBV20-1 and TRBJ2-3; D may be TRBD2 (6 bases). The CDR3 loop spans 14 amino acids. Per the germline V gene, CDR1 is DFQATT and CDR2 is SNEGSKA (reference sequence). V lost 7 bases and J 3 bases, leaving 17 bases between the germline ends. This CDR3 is CSVDLRRETDTQYF. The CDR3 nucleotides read TGCAGTGTGGACTTGAGACGGGAGACAGATACGCAGTATTTT.

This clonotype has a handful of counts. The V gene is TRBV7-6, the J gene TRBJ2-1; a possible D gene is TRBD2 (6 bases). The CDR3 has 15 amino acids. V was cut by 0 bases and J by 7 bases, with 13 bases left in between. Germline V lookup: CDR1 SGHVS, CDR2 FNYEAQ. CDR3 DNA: TGTGCCAGCAGCTTAGCGGGAGGAAATGTAAATGAGCAGTTCTTC. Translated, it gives CASSLAGGNVNEQFF.

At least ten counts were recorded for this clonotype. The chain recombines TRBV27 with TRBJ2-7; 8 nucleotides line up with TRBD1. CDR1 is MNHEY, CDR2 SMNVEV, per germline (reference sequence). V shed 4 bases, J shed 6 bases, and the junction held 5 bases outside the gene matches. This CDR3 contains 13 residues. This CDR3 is CASSSGQGSEQYF. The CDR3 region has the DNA TGTGCCAGCAGTTCAGGACAGGGTAGCGAGCAGTACTTC.

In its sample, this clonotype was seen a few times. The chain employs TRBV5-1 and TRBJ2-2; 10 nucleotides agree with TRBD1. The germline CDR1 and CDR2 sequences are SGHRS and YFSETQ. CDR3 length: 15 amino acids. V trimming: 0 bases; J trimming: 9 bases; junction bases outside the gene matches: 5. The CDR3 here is CASSLAGQGGRELFF. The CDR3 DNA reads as TGCGCCAGCAGCTTGGCCGGACAGGGGGGACGGGAGCTGTTTTTT. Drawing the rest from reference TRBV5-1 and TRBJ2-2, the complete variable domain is KAGVTQTPRYLIKTRGQQVTLSCSPISGHRSVSWYQQTPGQGLQFLFEYFSETQRNKGNFPGRFSGRQFSNSRSEMNVSTLELGDSALYLCASSLAGQGGRELFFGEGSRLTVL.

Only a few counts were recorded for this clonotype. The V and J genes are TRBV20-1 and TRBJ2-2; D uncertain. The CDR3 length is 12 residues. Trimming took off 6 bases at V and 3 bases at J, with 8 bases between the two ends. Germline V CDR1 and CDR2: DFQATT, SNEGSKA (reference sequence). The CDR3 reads CSAKKHTGELFF. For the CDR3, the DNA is TGCAGTGCAAAAAAGCACACCGGGGAGCTGTTTTTT.

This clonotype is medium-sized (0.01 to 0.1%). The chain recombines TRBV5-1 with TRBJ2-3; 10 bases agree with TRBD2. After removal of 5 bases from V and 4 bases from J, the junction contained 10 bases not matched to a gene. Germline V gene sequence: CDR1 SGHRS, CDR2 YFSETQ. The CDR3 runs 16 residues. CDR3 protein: CASRSAPAGGADTQYF. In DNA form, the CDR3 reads TGCGCCAGCAGGTCGGCCCCAGCGGGAGGGGCAGATACGCAGTATTTT.

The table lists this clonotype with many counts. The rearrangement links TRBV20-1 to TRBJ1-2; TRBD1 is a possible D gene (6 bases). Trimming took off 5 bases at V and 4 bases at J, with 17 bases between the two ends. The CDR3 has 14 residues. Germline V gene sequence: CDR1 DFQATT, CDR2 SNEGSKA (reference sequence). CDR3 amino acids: CSAGNSGTSYGYTF. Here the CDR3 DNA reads TGCAGTGCTGGAAACTCCGGGACAAGCTATGGCTACACCTTC.

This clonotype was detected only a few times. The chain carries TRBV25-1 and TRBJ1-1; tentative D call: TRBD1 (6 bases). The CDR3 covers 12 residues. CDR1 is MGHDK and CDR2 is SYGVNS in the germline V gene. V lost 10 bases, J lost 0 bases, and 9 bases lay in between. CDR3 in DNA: TGTGCCACCGGGACAATGAACACTGAAGCTTTCTTT. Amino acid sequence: CATGTMNTEAFF.

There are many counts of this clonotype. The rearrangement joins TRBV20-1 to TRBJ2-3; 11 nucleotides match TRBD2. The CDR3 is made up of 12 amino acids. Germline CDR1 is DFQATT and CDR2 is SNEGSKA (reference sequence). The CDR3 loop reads CRETSGIDTQYF. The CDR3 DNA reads TGCAGAGAGACTAGCGGGATAGATACGCAGTATTTT.

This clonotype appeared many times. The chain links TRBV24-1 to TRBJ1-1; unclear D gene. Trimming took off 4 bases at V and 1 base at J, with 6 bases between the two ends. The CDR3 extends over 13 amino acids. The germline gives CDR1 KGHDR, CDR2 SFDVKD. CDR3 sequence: CATSERRNTEAFF. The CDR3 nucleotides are TGTGCCACCAGTGAGAGACGGAACACTGAAGCTTTCTTT.

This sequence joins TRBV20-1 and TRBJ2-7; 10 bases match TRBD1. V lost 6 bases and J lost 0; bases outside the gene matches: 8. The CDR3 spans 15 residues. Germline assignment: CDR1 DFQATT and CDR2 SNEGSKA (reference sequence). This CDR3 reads CSAMTGGASSYEQYF. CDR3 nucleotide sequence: TGCAGTGCCATGACAGGGGGCGCGAGCTCCTACGAGCAGTACTTC.

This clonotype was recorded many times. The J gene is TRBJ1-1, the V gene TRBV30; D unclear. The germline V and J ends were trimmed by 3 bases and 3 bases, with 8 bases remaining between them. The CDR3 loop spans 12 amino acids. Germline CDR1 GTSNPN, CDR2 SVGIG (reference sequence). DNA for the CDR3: TGTGCCTGGAGACAAGCGCACACTGAAGCTTTCTTT. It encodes CAWRQAHTEAFF.

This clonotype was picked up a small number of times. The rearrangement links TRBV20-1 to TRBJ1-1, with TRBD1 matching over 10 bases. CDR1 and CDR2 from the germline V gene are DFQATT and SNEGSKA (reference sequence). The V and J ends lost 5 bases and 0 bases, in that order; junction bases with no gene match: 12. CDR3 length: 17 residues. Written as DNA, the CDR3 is TGCAGTGCTGACCCCAACCCGGGACAGGGGTTGAACACTGAAGCTTTCTTT. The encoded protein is CSADPNPGQGLNTEAFF.

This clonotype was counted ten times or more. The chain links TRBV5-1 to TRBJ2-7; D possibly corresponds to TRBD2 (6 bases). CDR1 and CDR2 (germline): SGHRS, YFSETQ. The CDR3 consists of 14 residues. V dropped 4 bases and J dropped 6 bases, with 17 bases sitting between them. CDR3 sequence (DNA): TGCGCCAGCAGCACCTCAGGGTCCGGGGGCGAGCAGTACTTC. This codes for CASSTSGSGGEQYF.

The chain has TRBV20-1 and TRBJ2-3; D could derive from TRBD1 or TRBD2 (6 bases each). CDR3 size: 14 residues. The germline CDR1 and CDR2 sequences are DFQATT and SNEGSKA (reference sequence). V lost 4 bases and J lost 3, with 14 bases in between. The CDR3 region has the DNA TGCAGTGCTAAAGGGGGGAGTCTGACAGATACGCAGTATTTT. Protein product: CSAKGGSLTDTQYF.

The CDR3 loop is CASSPNTGLTYEQYF. The CDR3 DNA reads TGCGCCAGCAGTCCCAACACAGGCCTGACCTACGAGCAGTACTTC. The genes are TRBV1 and TRBJ2-7; the table's TRBD1 call for D was not verified on the DNA. TRBV1 is labeled a pseudogene. The CDR3 runs 15 residues.

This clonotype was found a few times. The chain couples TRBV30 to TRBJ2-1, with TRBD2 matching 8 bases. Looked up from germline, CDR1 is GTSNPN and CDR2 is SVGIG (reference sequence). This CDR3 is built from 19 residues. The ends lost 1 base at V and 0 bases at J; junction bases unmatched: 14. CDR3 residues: CAWSGGLAAVMGSYNEQFF. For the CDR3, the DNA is TGTGCCTGGAGTGGAGGACTAGCCGCCGTTATGGGCTCCTACAATGAGCAGTTCTTC.

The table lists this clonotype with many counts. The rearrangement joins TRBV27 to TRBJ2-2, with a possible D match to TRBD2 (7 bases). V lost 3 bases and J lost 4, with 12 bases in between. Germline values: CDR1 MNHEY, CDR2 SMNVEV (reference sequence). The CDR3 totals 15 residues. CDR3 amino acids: CASSFSGEGTGELFF. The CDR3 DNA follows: TGTGCCAGCAGTTTTTCAGGGGAGGGCACCGGGGAGCTGTTTTTT.

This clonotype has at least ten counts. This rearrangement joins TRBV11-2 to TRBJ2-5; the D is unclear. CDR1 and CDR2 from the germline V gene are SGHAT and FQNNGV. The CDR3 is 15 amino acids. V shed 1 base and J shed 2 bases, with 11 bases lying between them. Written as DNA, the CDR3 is TGTGCCAGCAGCTTAGGAAGGGTCGGGCAAGAGACCCAGTACTTC. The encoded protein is CASSLGRVGQETQYF.